What follows are 27 T cell receptor beta chains derived from one specimen sequenced in a study of T-cell memory formation after mild COVID-19. Using its own MiXCR run on the 5' RACE reads, TCRdb lists one record per CDR3 protein. The repertoire holds more than 400,000 distinct CDR3 sequences, with 15% to 20% as singletons. The sequencing sample was made of PBMCs or a T cell subset sorted from them (not recorded which). The receptors derive from an adult woman who had mild COVID-19 (a few samples of this study predate the infection). Cell type and time point are not known.

CDR3 protein: CASSFLDRQFNEKLFF. The CDR3 bases are TGTGCCAGCAGCTTCCTTGACAGGCAGTTTAATGAAAAACTGTTTTTT. The chain couples TRBV7-9 to TRBJ1-4; D might be TRBD1 (6 bases). From germline, CDR1 is SEHNR and CDR2 FQNEAQ (reference sequence). The V end was cut by 3 bases, the J end by 4 bases, with 15 bases between. CDR3 length: 16 amino acids. The complete variable domain, with remaining parts taken from reference TRBV7-9 and TRBJ1-4, reads DTGVSQNPRHKITKRGQNVTFRCDPISEHNRLYWYRQTLGQGPEFLTYFQNEAQLEKSRLLSDRFSAERPKGSFSTLEIQRTEQGDSAMYLCASSFLDRQFNEKLFFGSGTQLSVL.

This clonotype was observed a few times. This chain connects TRBV3-1 to TRBJ1-5; 8 bases fit TRBD1. V was pared by 1 base and J by 1 base, with 3 bases of the junction left unmatched. The length of the CDR3 is 16 residues. Germline-derived CDR1 and CDR2 are LGHDT and YNNKEL (reference sequence). The CDR3 region is CASSQAGTGSNQPQHF. CDR3 bases: TGTGCCAGCAGCCAAGCCGGGACAGGCAGCAATCAGCCCCAGCATTTT.

The CDR3 nucleotides read TGTGCCAGCAGCTTACACCCTATAAGCTCAAGCGGCTACCAAGAGACCCAGTACTTC. Translating it yields CASSLHPISSSGYQETQYF. The J gene is TRBJ2-5, the V gene TRBV5-4; tentative D call: TRBD2 (5 bases). Germline V gene data show CDR1 as SGHNT and CDR2 as YYREEE (reference sequence). V lost 2 bases, J lost 0 bases, and 23 bases lay in between. The CDR3 has 19 amino acids.

This clonotype came up many times. This chain links TRBV20-1 with TRBJ2-7; D is ambiguous. Trimming cost V 1 base and J 4 bases, with 11 bases left between them. Germline V gene sequence: CDR1 DFQATT, CDR2 SNEGSKA (reference sequence). CDR3 length: 13 residues. The CDR3 DNA reads as TGCAGTGCTAGAGGGTCCTACATTTACGAGCAGTACTTC. Amino acids: CSARGSYIYEQYF.

This clonotype was seen a few times. J is TRBJ2-7 and V is TRBV7-2, with unresolved D. CDR1 is SGHTA and CDR2 is FQGNSA in the germline V gene. This CDR3 spans 12 amino acids. Trimming removed 2 bases at V and 6 bases at J, with 8 bases between. The CDR3 loop is CASSLSPREQYF. The CDR3 coding sequence is TGTGCCAGCAGCTTATCTCCGCGCGAGCAGTACTTC.

This clonotype was seen a few times. This sequence joins TRBV2 and TRBJ2-7; no definite D call. The germline CDR1 and CDR2 sequences are SNHLY and FYNNEI. The CDR3 runs 13 residues. The germline V and J ends were trimmed by 6 bases and 5 bases, with 14 bases remaining between them. In DNA, the CDR3 is TGTGCCAGCAGCCAGGTGGTGGGGAACGAGCAGTACTTC. This encodes CASSQVVGNEQYF.

This clonotype was found a few times. The rearrangement joins TRBV5-1 to TRBJ2-2; D possibly matches TRBD1 or TRBD2 (6 bases each). V lost 6 bases and J 4 bases, leaving 22 bases between the germline ends. The CDR3 contains 17 residues. Per the germline V gene, CDR1 is SGHRS and CDR2 is YFSETQ. CDR3 nucleotide sequence: TGCGCCAGCACCCCCTCCGGCGGAGGGGGAGGCACCGGGGAGCTGTTTTTT. The encoded protein is CASTPSGGGGGTGELFF.

This chain joins TRBV6-1 and TRBJ1-1; 9 bases fit TRBD1. The CDR3 is 16 amino acids. The ends lost 6 bases at V and 6 bases at J; junction bases unmatched: 14. The germline V gene has CDR1 MNHNS and CDR2 SASEGT. The CDR3 coding sequence is TGTGCCAGCAGGGACACCACAGGGGGCGCCGCCTCTGAAGCTTTCTTT. This gives the protein CASRDTTGGAASEAFF.

V usage is TRBV7-6 and J usage is TRBJ1-2; 9 bases map to TRBD1. The CDR3 consists of 13 residues. Per the germline V gene, CDR1 is SGHVS and CDR2 is FNYEAQ. The V gene end was trimmed by 5 bases and the J gene end by 8 bases; junction bases not matched to a gene: 6. This CDR3 is CASSHTGGGGYTF. In nucleotides, the CDR3 is TGTGCCAGCAGCCATACAGGGGGCGGAGGCTACACCTTC. The full variable domain, completed using reference TRBV7-6 and TRBJ1-2, is GAGVSQSPRYKVTKRGQDVALRCDPISGHVSLYWYRQALGQGPEFLTYFNYEAQQDKSGLPNDRFSAERPEGSISTLTIQRTEQRDSAMYRCASSHTGGGGYTFGSGTRLTVV.

This clonotype was detected only a few times. The chain has TRBV4-1 and TRBJ2-3; D not resolved. V lost 2 bases, J lost 0 bases, and 12 bases lay in between. The CDR3 totals 16 residues. CDR1 is MGHRA, CDR2 YSYEKL, per germline. The CDR3 DNA follows: TGCGCCAGCAGCCAATCCCACGGGTCTAGCACAGATACGCAGTATTTT. It specifies CASSQSHGSSTDTQYF.

The V gene is TRBV6-5, the J gene TRBJ2-3, with D unresolved. Trimming left V 4 bases short and J 5 bases short, with 13 bases between. Germline CDR1 is MNHEY and CDR2 is SVGAGI. The CDR3 loop spans 14 amino acids. CDR3 protein: CASSSPRTRDTQYF. As DNA, the CDR3 is TGTGCCAGCAGTTCCCCCCGGACCAGAGATACGCAGTATTTT.

The chain has TRBV5-1 and TRBJ1-6; D is undetermined. Trimming took off 4 bases at V and 8 bases at J, with 16 bases between the two ends. This CDR3 region has 15 residues. The germline gives CDR1 SGHRS, CDR2 YFSETQ. DNA for the CDR3: TGCGCCAGCAGCCCCGACGTGGGAGTAGATTCACCCCTCCACTTT. Amino acids: CASSPDVGVDSPLHF.

This clonotype has only a few counts. The chain has TRBV12-3 or TRBV12-4 and TRBJ1-5, with 8 bases that match TRBD1. The V gene end was trimmed by 6 bases and the J gene end by 15 bases; junction bases not matched to a gene: 16. The CDR3 consists of 14 residues. DNA for the CDR3: TGTGCCAGCAGCCTCGACAGGGGTATGGCGTCCCGGCATTTT. Its protein is CASSLDRGMASRHF.

The chain has TRBV5-6 and TRBJ1-2; D gene uncertain. V was pared by 2 bases and J by 8 bases, with 13 bases between. The length of the CDR3 is 13 residues. The germline CDR1 and CDR2 sequences are SGHDT and YYEEEE. The CDR3 protein is CASSLGVEKGYTF. The CDR3 DNA follows: TGTGCCAGCAGCTTAGGAGTCGAGAAAGGCTACACCTTC.

The table lists this clonotype with a few counts. The genes are TRBV2 and TRBJ2-2; TRBD2 is a possible D gene (6 bases). The V and J ends lost 2 bases and 4 bases respectively, with 11 bases between them. CDR1 and CDR2 (germline): SNHLY, FYNNEI. The CDR3 is 15 amino acids. CDR3 sequence reads: CASSEQEGGTGELFF. Here the CDR3 DNA reads TGTGCCAGCAGTGAACAGGAGGGTGGCACCGGGGAGCTGTTTTTT.

This clonotype was detected a few times. The chain combines TRBV4-1 with TRBJ1-1; the D is unclear. This CDR3 is 14 amino acids long. Trimming pared 1 base from V and 5 bases from J, leaving 11 bases between. Germline V gene data show CDR1 as MGHRA and CDR2 as YSYEKL. CDR3 bases: TGCGCCAGCAGCCAAGTACGGGTTCGGACTGAAGCTTTCTTT. This gives the protein CASSQVRVRTEAFF.

The chain combines TRBV7-2 with TRBJ1-4; the D gene is possibly TRBD1 (5 bases). The CDR3 consists of 15 residues. The V gene's germline CDR1 is SGHTA and CDR2 FQGNSA. The V gene lost 5 bases and the J gene lost 5 bases, with 15 bases spanning the gap. This chain's CDR3 is CASSPRRGQNEKLFF. The CDR3 DNA reads TGTGCCAGCAGCCCAAGACGGGGCCAAAATGAAAAACTGTTTTTT. Drawing the rest from reference TRBV7-2 and TRBJ1-4, the complete variable domain is GAGVSQSPSNKVTEKGKDVELRCDPISGHTALYWYRQSLGQGLEFLIYFQGNSAPDKSGLPSDRFSAERTGGSVSTLTIQRTQQEDSAVYLCASSPRRGQNEKLFFGSGTQLSVL.

Many counts were recorded for this clonotype. J is TRBJ1-5 and V is TRBV10-3; D is perhaps TRBD1 (6 bases). CDR1 is ENHRY, CDR2 SYGVKD, per germline. The CDR3 loop spans 15 amino acids. Trimming pared 5 bases from V and 0 bases from J, leaving 11 bases between. The CDR3 sequence: CAISTGTYSNQPQHF. Here the CDR3 DNA reads TGTGCCATCAGTACAGGGACCTATAGCAATCAGCCCCAGCATTTT.

This clonotype showed up just a few times. In DNA, the CDR3 is TGTGCCCGGGGGCAGGGCGAGAACACCGGGGAGCTGTTTTTT. This translates into CARGQGENTGELFF. The rearrangement links TRBV7-9 to TRBJ2-2; D is perhaps TRBD1 or TRBD2 (6 bases each). V lost 11 bases to trimming and J lost 1 base, with 14 bases between them. Germline V lookup: CDR1 SEHNR, CDR2 FQNEAQ (reference sequence). The CDR3 totals 14 residues.

The V and J genes are TRBV5-1 and TRBJ2-3; D is perhaps TRBD2 (6 bases). Trimming removed 5 bases from V and 6 bases from J, with 16 bases in between. The CDR3 runs to 14 residues. CDR1 is SGHRS and CDR2 is YFSETQ in the germline V gene. The CDR3 DNA follows: TGCGCCAGCAGAACACCTCCTGCGGGGGATACGCAGTATTTT. Its protein product is CASRTPPAGDTQYF.

The chain couples TRBV5-1 to TRBJ2-2, with D possibly being TRBD1 or TRBD2 (6 bases each). Germline assignment: CDR1 SGHRS and CDR2 YFSETQ. The CDR3 has 19 residues. Trimming stripped 4 bases from V and 6 bases from J, with 28 bases between. CDR3 DNA: TGCGCCAGCAGCCCGTGGGATCTCGGTCACAGGGAGGCGTCCGGGGAGCTGTTTTTT. Protein product: CASSPWDLGHREASGELFF.

The gene calls are TRBV7-6 and TRBJ2-2, with D unresolved. V lost 1 base and J lost 11, with 5 bases in between. Germline loops: CDR1 SGHVS, CDR2 FNYEAQ. The CDR3 consists of 11 residues. CDR3 bases: TGTGCCAGCAGCTTAGATCTCGAGCTGTTTTTT. As protein: CASSLDLELFF.

The V call is TRBV5-6, the J call TRBJ2-1; TRBD1 is a possible D gene (6 bases). Germline CDR1 reads SGHDT; CDR2 reads YYEEEE. V dropped 2 bases and J dropped 12 bases, with 18 bases sitting between them. The CDR3 covers 14 residues. This chain's CDR3 is CASSFLGQKNMQFF. CDR3 nucleotide sequence: TGTGCCAGCAGCTTTTTAGGACAGAAAAACATGCAGTTCTTC.

The sample holds a few counts of this clonotype. The chain has TRBV7-9 and TRBJ1-1; unclear D gene. Deletions cut 1 base from V and 3 bases from J, with 12 bases between. CDR1 and CDR2 (germline): SEHNR, FQNEAQ (reference sequence). The CDR3 has 15 residues. The CDR3, as DNA: TGTGCCAGCAGCTTAGGTTTAGGGCTGTACACTGAAGCTTTCTTT. Encoded protein: CASSLGLGLYTEAFF.

Only a few counts were recorded for this clonotype. The J gene is TRBJ1-1, the V gene TRBV14; no firm D call. There are 16 residues in the CDR3. Germline-derived CDR1 and CDR2 are SGHDN and FVKESK. The V end was cut by 5 bases, the J end by 1 base, with 17 bases between. This CDR3 reads CASSRKDGRENTEAFF. CDR3 nucleotide sequence: TGTGCCAGCAGCAGGAAGGACGGCCGGGAGAACACTGAAGCTTTCTTT.

The chain employs TRBV12-3 or TRBV12-4 and TRBJ1-5, with D possibly matching TRBD1 (5 bases). The CDR3 sequence is 17 residues long. The germline V and J ends were trimmed by 8 bases and 0 bases, with 20 bases remaining between them. The CDR3 DNA reads as TGTGCCAGCCGCCTGGGGGTGGCGGGATATAGCAATCAGCCCCAGCATTTT. This translates into CASRLGVAGYSNQPQHF.

This clonotype was seen only a few times. The chain has TRBV20-1 and TRBJ2-5; D could derive from TRBD1 or TRBD2 (5 bases each). The CDR3 is 15 amino acids. V was cut by 2 bases and J by 2 bases, with 15 bases left in between. Germline loops: CDR1 DFQATT, CDR2 SNEGSKA (reference sequence). This chain's CDR3 is CSARPRDPGQETQYF. The CDR3 DNA sequence: TGCAGTGCTAGACCCCGGGACCCTGGGCAAGAGACCCAGTACTTC.